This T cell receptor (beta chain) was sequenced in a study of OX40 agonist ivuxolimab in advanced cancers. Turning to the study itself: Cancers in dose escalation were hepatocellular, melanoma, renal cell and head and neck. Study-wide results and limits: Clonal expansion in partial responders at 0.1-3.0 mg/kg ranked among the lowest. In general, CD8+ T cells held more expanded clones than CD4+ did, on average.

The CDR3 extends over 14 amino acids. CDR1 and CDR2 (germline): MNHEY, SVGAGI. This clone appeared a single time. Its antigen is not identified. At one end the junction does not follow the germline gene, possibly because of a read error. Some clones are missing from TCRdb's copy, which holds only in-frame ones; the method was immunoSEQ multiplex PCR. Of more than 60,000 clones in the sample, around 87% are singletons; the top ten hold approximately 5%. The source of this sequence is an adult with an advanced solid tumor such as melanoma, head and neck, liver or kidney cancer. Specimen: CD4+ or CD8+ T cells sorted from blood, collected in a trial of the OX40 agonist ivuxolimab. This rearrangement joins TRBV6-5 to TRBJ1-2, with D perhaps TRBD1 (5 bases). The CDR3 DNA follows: TGTGCCGGCAGTTCCCCCACAGGAAACTATGGCTACACCTTC. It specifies CAGSSPTGNYGYTF.